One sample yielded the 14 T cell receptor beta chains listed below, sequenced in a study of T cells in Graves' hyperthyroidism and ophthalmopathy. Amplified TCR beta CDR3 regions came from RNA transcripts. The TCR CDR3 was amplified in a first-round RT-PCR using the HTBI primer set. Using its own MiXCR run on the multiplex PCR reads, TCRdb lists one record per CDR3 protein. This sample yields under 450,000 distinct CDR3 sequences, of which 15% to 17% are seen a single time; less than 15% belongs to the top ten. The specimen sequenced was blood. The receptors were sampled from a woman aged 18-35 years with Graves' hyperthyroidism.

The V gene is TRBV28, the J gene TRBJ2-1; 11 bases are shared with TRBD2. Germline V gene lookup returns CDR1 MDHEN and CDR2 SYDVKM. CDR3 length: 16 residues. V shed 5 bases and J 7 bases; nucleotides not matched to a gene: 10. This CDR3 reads CASSTPSSGRHNEQFF. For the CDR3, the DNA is TGTGCCAGCAGTACCCCTTCTAGCGGGAGGCATAATGAGCAGTTCTTC.

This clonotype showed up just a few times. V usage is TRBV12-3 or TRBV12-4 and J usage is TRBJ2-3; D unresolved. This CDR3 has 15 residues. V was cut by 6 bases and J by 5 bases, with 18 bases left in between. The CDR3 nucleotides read TGTGCCAGCAGGGCAAATCGCAGGACGGAAGATACGCAGTATTTT. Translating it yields CASRANRRTEDTQYF.

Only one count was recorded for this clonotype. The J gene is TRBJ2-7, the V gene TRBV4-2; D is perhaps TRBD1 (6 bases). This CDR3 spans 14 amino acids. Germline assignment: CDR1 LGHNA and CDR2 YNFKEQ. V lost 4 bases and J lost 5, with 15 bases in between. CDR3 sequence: CASSPGTPIDEQYF. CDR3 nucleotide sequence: TGTGCCAGCAGCCCCGGGACACCGATTGACGAGCAGTACTTC.

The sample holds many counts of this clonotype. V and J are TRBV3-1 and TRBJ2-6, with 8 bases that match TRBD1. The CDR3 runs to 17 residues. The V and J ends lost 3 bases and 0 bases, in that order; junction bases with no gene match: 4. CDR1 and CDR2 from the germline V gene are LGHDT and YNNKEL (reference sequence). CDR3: CASSHGQGSSGANVLTF. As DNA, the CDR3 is TGTGCCAGCAGCCACGGACAGGGCAGCTCTGGGGCCAACGTCCTGACTTTC. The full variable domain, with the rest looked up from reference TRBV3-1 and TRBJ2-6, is DTAVSQTPKYLVTQMGNDKSIKCEQNLGHDTMYWYKQDSKKFLKIMFSYNNKELIINETVPNRFSPKSPDKAHLNLHINSLELGDSAVYFCASSHGQGSSGANVLTFGAGSRLTVL.

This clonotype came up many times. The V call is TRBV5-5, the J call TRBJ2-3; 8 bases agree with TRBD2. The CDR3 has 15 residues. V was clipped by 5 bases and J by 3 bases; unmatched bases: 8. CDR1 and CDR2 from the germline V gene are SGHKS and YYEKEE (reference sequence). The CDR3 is CASRFISGVTDTQYF. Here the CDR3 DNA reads TGTGCCAGCAGGTTTATTAGCGGGGTAACAGATACGCAGTATTTT.

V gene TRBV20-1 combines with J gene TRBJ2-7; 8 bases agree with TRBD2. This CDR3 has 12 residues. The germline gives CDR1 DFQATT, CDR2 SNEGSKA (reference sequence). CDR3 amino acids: CSSGTSAYEQYF. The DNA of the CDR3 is TGCAGCAGCGGGACTAGTGCCTACGAGCAGTACTTC.

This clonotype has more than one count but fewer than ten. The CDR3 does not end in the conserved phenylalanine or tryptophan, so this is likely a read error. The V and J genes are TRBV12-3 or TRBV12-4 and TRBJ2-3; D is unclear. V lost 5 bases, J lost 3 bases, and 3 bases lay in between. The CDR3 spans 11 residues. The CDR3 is CASSLTDTQYL. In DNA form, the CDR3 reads TGTGCCAGCAGTCTGACAGATACGCAGTATCTT.

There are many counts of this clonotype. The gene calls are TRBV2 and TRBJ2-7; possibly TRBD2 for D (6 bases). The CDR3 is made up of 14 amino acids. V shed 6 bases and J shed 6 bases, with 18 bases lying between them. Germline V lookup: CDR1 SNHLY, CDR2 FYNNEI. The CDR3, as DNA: TGTGCCAGCAGGGCACGGGGACTGTTCGGCGAGCAGTACTTC. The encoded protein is CASRARGLFGEQYF.

Written as DNA, the CDR3 is TGTGCCGCATCAACCTTCTCTGGGGCCAACGTCCTGACTTTC. Amino acids: CAASTFSGANVLTF. The chain combines TRBV28 with TRBJ2-6; no definite D call. CDR3 size: 14 residues. Germline CDR1 and CDR2: MDHEN and SYDVKM. The V end lost 11 bases, the J end lost 0 bases, and 11 bases lay between the germline ends. Variable domain in full (rest from reference TRBV28 and TRBJ2-6): DVKVTQSSRYLVKRTGEKVFLECVQDMDHENMFWYRQDPGLGLRLIYFSYDVKMKEKGDIPEGYSVSREKKERFSLILESASTNQTSMYLCAASTFSGANVLTFGAGSRLTVL.

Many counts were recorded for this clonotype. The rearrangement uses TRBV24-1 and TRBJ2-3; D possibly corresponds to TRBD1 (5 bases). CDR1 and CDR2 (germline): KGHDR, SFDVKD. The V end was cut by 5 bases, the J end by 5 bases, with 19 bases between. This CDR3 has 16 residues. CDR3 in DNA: TGTGCCACCAGTGGCCCCCCCTGGCAGGGTGGAGATACGCAGTATTTT. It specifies CATSGPPWQGGDTQYF.

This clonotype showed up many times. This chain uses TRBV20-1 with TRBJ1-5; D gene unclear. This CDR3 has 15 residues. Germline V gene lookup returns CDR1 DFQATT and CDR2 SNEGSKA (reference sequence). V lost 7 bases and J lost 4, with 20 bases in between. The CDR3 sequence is CSVKRNSGYNQPQHF. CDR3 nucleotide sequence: TGCAGTGTCAAAAGGAATTCGGGTTATAATCAGCCCCAGCATTTT.

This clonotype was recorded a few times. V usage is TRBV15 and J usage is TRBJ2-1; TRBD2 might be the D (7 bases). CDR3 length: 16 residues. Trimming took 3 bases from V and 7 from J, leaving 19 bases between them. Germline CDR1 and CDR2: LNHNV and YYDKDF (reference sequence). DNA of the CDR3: TGTGCCACCAGCAGCGTCGGGCGGGGGCTGTTAAATGAGCAGTTCTTC. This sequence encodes CATSSVGRGLLNEQFF.

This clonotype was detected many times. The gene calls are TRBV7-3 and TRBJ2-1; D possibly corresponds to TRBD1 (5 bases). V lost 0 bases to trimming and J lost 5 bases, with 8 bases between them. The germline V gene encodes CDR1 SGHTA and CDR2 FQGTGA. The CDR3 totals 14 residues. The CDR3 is CASSLTMTDNEQFF. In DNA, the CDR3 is TGTGCCAGCAGCTTAACAATGACAGACAATGAGCAGTTCTTC.

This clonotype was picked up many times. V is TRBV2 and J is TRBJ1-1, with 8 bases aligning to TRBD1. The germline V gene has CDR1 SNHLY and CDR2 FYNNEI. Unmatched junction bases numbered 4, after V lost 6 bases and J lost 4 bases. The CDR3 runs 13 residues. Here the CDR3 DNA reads TGTGCCAGCAGATACACAGGGGGCACTGAAGCTTTCTTT. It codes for CASRYTGGTEAFF.